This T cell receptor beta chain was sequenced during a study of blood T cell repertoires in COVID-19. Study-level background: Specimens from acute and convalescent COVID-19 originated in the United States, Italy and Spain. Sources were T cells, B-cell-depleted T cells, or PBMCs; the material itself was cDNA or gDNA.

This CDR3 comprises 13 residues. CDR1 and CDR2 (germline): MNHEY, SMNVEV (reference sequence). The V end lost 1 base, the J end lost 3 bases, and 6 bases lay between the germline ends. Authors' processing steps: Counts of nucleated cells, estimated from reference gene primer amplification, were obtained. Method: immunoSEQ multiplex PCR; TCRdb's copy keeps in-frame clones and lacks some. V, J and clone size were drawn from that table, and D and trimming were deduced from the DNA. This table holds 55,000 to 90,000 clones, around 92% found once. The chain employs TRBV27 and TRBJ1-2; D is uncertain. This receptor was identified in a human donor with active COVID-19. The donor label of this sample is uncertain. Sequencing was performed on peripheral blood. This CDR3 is CASSLYSHYGYTF. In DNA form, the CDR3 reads TGTGCCAGCAGTTTATACAGCCACTATGGCTACACCTTC.